This is a list of T cell receptor beta chains from one sample in a study of T cells in Graves' hyperthyroidism and ophthalmopathy. MiXCR was run by TCRdb on the multiplex PCR reads, yielding one entry per CDR3 protein. Among roughly 740,000 distinct CDR3 sequences listed, roughly 15% were seen once. Sequencing was performed on blood. The receptors here all came from a man aged 18 to 29 with Graves' hyperthyroidism. CDR3s include the opening cysteine and the closing phenylalanine or tryptophan. The D gene is left open where the match is weak. The size of a clone is reported for some rows only, either as once, few or many, or as a class for expanded clones.

d_gene,j_gene,abundance,v_gene,CDR3aa,CDR3nt
.,TRBJ2-7,few,TRBV7-3,CASSLGRLGEQYF,TGTGCCAGCAGCTTGGGACGGCTGGGGGAGCAGTACTTC
.,TRBJ2-3,many,TRBV18,CASSPDISTDTQYF,TGTGCCAGCTCACCGGACATAAGCACAGATACGCAGTATTTT
TRBD1,TRBJ2-6,many,TRBV2,CASSPDRGGANVLTF,TGTGCCAGCAGCCCCGACAGGGGTGGGGCCAACGTCCTGACTTTC
.,TRBJ2-5,.,TRBV6-1,CASSARELETQYF,TGTGCCAGCAGCGCCCGGGAGTTAGAGACCCAGTACTTC
.,TRBJ1-1,few,TRBV28,CASSLYRTENTEAFF,TGTGCCAGCAGTTTATATCGGACGGAGAACACTGAAGCTTTCTTT
.,TRBJ1-1,few,TRBV7-3,CASSSQGVDTEAFF,TGTGCCAGCAGCTCCCAGGGTGTGGACACTGAAGCTTTCTTT
TRBD1,TRBJ1-1,many,TRBV3-1,CASSQETGGTEAFF,TGTGCCAGCAGCCAAGAGACAGGGGGCACTGAAGCTTTCTTT
TRBD2,TRBJ2-1,many,TRBV20-1,CSATTSGSSYNEQFF,TGCAGTGCGACAACTAGCGGGAGTTCCTACAATGAGCAGTTCTTC
.,TRBJ2-3,.,TRBV20-1,CSALGRRRQGTDTQYF,TGCAGTGCGCTAGGTAGACGGAGGCAAGGCACAGATACGCAGTATTTT
TRBD1,TRBJ1-1,many,TRBV11-2,CASSTQGATEAFF,TGTGCCAGCAGCACACAGGGGGCCACTGAAGCTTTCTTT
.,TRBJ2-1,.,TRBV5-4,CASNSAGFNEQFF,TGTGCCAGCAACTCGGCGGGATTCAATGAGCAGTTCTTC
.,TRBJ2-1,.,TRBV20-1,CSASSQGFEQFF,TGCAGTGCTAGTTCGCAGGGGTTTGAGCAGTTCTTC
.,TRBJ1-5,.,TRBV2,CASSERRHGQSNQPQHF,TGTGCCAGCAGTGAAAGGAGACACGGGCAGAGCAATCAGCCCCAGCATTTT